The present T cell receptor beta chain was sequenced within a study of T cells in Graves' hyperthyroidism and ophthalmopathy. Trimming took 3 bases from V and 3 from J, leaving 9 bases between them. The CDR3 has 14 amino acids. Amplified regions were TCR beta CDR3 sequences from RNA transcripts. HTBI primers drove first-round RT-PCR of the TCR CDR3. MiXCR, run by TCRdb on the multiplex PCR reads, gives a single entry per CDR3 protein. The data contain about 560,000 distinct CDR3 sequences, about a sixth of them singletons. The chain has TRBV12-3 or TRBV12-4 and TRBJ1-5; tentative D call: TRBD1 (5 bases). This clonotype was sampled from a woman aged 18-35 years with Graves' hyperthyroidism. The material sequenced was blood. The CDR3 region is CASSFSGFNQPQHF. The CDR3 region has the DNA TGTGCCAGCAGTTTTTCAGGGTTCAATCAGCCCCAGCATTTT.